The 5 T cell receptor beta chains reported below all come from one sample, sequenced in a study of CD8+ T cells in alopecia areata. CD25+CD127- cells were obtained by sorting CD4+ cells, for roughly five patients. Isolated RNA was reverse transcribed into cDNA used as the sequencing template. Libraries were prepared by immunoSEQ multiplex PCR; TCRdb keeps only in-frame clonotypes and omits some of them. This table holds about 19,000 clones, approximately 59% found once. The sequencing input was CD4+ Tregs sorted from blood. The receptor source for this set is a human donor with alopecia areata.

The V call is TRBV10-3, the J call TRBJ2-1; D possibly corresponds to TRBD2 (6 bases). The CDR3 length is 15 residues. Germline V gene data show CDR1 as ENHRY and CDR2 as SYGVKD. Trimming cost V 2 bases and J 1 base, with 9 bases left between them. CDR3 region: CAISEAAGSYNEQFF. The CDR3 DNA is TGTGCCATCAGTGAGGCGGCGGGGTCCTACAATGAGCAGTTCTTC.

The chain is built from TRBV5-6 and TRBJ1-2, with 7 bases aligning to TRBD1. The V gene end was trimmed by 4 bases and the J gene end by 4 bases; junction bases not matched to a gene: 1. The germline CDR1 and CDR2 sequences are SGHDT and YYEEEE. The CDR3 runs 12 residues. CDR3: CASSRDSYGYTF. CDR3 sequence (DNA): TGTGCCAGCAGCCGGGACAGCTATGGCTACACCTTC. The variable domain in full, with the rest retrieved from reference TRBV5-6 and TRBJ1-2, is DAGVTQSPTHLIKTRGQQVTLRCSPKSGHDTVSWYQQALGQGPQFIFQYYEEEERQRGNFPDRFSGHQFPNYSSELNVNALLLGDSALYLCASSRDSYGYTFGSGTRLTVV.

The rearrangement joins TRBV18 to TRBJ2-6; no reliable D call. Germline CDR1 KGHSH, CDR2 LQKENI. The CDR3 is made up of 15 amino acids. V lost 1 base and J lost 3, with 7 bases in between. CDR3 protein: CASSPLGVGANVLTF. The CDR3 DNA sequence: TGTGCCAGCTCACCACTTGGGGTTGGGGCCAACGTCCTGACTTTC. The full variable domain, in which reference TRBV18 and TRBJ2-6 provide the parts outside the CDR3, is NAGVMQNPRHLVRRRGQEARLRCSPMKGHSHVYWYRQLPEEGLKFMVYLQKENIIDESGMPKERFSAEFPKEGPSILRIQQVVRGDSAAYFCASSPLGVGANVLTFGAGSRLTVL.

This clone was counted a few times. The chain is built from TRBV19 and TRBJ1-1; TRBD1 might be the D (5 bases). Germline values: CDR1 LNHDA, CDR2 SQIVND (reference sequence). V shed 7 bases and J shed 6 bases, with 12 bases lying between them. The CDR3 totals 12 residues. This CDR3 reads CASTPRGAEAFF. CDR3 DNA sequence: TGTGCCAGTACTCCTCGGGGGGCTGAAGCTTTCTTT. The full variable domain, rest sourced from reference TRBV19 and TRBJ1-1, is DGGITQSPKYLFRKEGQNVTLSCEQNLNHDAMYWYRQDPGQGLRLIYYSQIVNDFQKGDIAEGYSVSREKKESFPLTVTSAQKNPTAFYLCASTPRGAEAFFGQGTRLTVV.

The chain is built from TRBV20-1 and TRBJ1-2; D gene unclear. The ends were cut back, 1 base at V and 6 bases at J, with 6 bases in the middle. The CDR3 spans 11 residues. From germline, CDR1 is DFQATT and CDR2 SNEGSKA (reference sequence). The DNA for the CDR3 is TGCAGTGCTAGAGGCCAGAATGGCTACACCTTC. It is translated as CSARGQNGYTF.